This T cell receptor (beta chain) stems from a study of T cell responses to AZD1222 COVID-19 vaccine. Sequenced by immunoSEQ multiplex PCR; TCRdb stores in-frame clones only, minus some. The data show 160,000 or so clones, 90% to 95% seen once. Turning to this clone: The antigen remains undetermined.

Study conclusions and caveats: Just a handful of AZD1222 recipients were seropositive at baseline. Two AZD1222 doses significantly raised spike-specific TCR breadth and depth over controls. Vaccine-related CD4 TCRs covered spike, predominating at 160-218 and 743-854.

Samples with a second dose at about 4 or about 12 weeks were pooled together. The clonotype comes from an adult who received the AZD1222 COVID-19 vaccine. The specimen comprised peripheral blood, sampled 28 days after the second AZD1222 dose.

The CDR3 sequence is CASSETAIGGTEAFF. The CDR3 nucleotides read TGCGCCAGCAGTGAGACGGCCATTGGAGGCACTGAAGCTTTCTTT. The genes are TRBV10-1 and TRBJ1-1, with unresolved D. V was pared by 2 bases and J by 4 bases, with 14 bases between. CDR1 and CDR2 (germline): WNHNN, SYGVQD (reference sequence). CDR3 length: 15 amino acids.